Below are 17 T cell receptor beta chains sequenced from a single sample in a study of neurological immune-mediated disorders. In TCRdb, the 5' RACE reads were re-called with MiXCR into one record per CDR3 protein. The sample contains 45,000 to 55,000 distinct CDR3 sequences, around 5.8% of which appear only once. The sample comprised CD4+ T cells from blood. These receptors came from a woman under 30 with multiple sclerosis.

Many counts were recorded for this clonotype. The chain carries TRBV29-1 and TRBJ2-5; D possibly corresponds to TRBD1 (5 bases). The CDR3 has 13 residues. Trimming cost V 3 bases and J 5 bases, with 13 bases left between them. Germline CDR1 is SQVTM and CDR2 is ANQGSEA. The CDR3 nucleotides read TGCAGCGTTGAGCGCAGGGTCGAGGAGACCCAGTACTTC. Translated: CSVERRVEETQYF.

This clonotype was observed many times. V gene TRBV28 combines with J gene TRBJ1-2; 9 bases are shared with TRBD1. The V gene's germline CDR1 is MDHEN and CDR2 SYDVKM. This CDR3 is built from 14 residues. The V segment lost 6 bases and the J segment 2 bases; nucleotides outside the gene matches: 4. The CDR3 DNA follows: TGTGCCAGCAGGGAAGGGACAGGGAACTATGGCTACACCTTC. It is translated as CASREGTGNYGYTF.

This clonotype was detected ten times or more. The rearrangement links TRBV24-1 to TRBJ1-2, with D maybe TRBD1 (6 bases). This CDR3 has 18 amino acids. Germline assignment: CDR1 KGHDR and CDR2 SFDVKD. Trimming cost V 2 bases and J 5 bases, with 23 bases left between them. The CDR3 spells CATSDSGRVGQRSYGYTF. CDR3 nucleotide sequence: TGTGCCACCAGTGATTCCGGTCGTGTCGGACAGCGTTCTTATGGCTACACCTTC.

This clonotype was seen at least ten times. This chain joins TRBV6-2 or TRBV6-3 and TRBJ2-7, with D possibly matching TRBD2 (5 bases). Trimming shortened V by 6 bases and J by 3 bases, and 12 bases separated the two germline ends. Germline lookup yields CDR1 MNHEY and CDR2 SVGEGT. CDR3 length equals 13 residues. CDR3 in DNA: TGTGCCAGCAGGCGCGGGTCTCTCTACGAGCAGTACGTC. Its protein product is CASRRGSLYEQYV.

At least ten counts were recorded for this clonotype. V gene TRBV20-1 combines with J gene TRBJ2-3; no clear D gene. The CDR3 has 12 residues. Per the germline V gene, CDR1 is DFQATT and CDR2 is SNEGSKA (reference sequence). The ends were cut back, 6 bases at V and 6 bases at J, with 13 bases in the middle. CDR3 amino acids: CSALDRADTQYF. CDR3 DNA sequence: TGCAGTGCCCTGGACCGAGCCGATACGCAGTATTTT.

This clonotype was observed at least ten times. V gene TRBV20-1 combines with J gene TRBJ2-1; 10 positions agree with TRBD2. J was trimmed by 6 bases and V by 5 bases; bases with no gene match: 7. The CDR3 loop spans 14 amino acids. Looked up from germline, CDR1 is DFQATT and CDR2 is SNEGSKA (reference sequence). The CDR3 region has the DNA TGCAGTGCTTACCTAGCGGGAGTTGGCAATGAGCAGTTCTTC. This sequence encodes CSAYLAGVGNEQFF.

Many counts were recorded for this clonotype. The chain combines TRBV5-5 with TRBJ2-6; tentative D call: TRBD1 (5 bases). The CDR3 contains 16 residues. Trimming pared 2 bases from V and 0 bases from J, leaving 9 bases between. From germline, CDR1 is SGHKS and CDR2 YYEKEE (reference sequence). This chain's CDR3 is CASSFDRASGANVLTF. The CDR3 DNA is TGTGCCAGCAGCTTCGACAGAGCCTCTGGGGCCAACGTCCTGACTTTC. Full variable domain (rest looked up from reference TRBV5-5 and TRBJ2-6): DAGVTQSPTHLIKTRGQQVTLRCSPISGHKSVSWYQQVLGQGPQFIFQYYEKEERGRGNFPDRFSARQFPNYSSELNVNALLLGDSALYLCASSFDRASGANVLTFGAGSRLTVL.

This clonotype was seen many times. The V gene is TRBV20-1, the J gene TRBJ2-4; no clear D. Between the trimmed V and J ends, which lost 0 bases and 0 bases, there was a span of 6 bases. Germline V gene lookup returns CDR1 DFQATT and CDR2 SNEGSKA (reference sequence). This CDR3 region has 14 residues. Here the CDR3 DNA reads TGCAGTGCTAGAGATGACCTAGCCAAAAACATTCAGTACTTC. As protein: CSARDDLAKNIQYF.

This clonotype was recorded at least ten times. The gene calls are TRBV20-1 and TRBJ1-2; D unclear. Germline V gives CDR1 DFQATT, CDR2 SNEGSKA (reference sequence). The CDR3 consists of 12 residues. V dropped 3 bases and J dropped 0 bases, with 5 bases sitting between them. CDR3 coding DNA: TGCAGTGCTAGTCGTCCTAACTATGGCTACACCTTC. Translated: CSASRPNYGYTF.

This clonotype was picked up many times. The genes are TRBV6-1 and TRBJ2-2; 9 bases are a match to TRBD1. This CDR3 spans 17 amino acids. Germline V lookup: CDR1 MNHNS, CDR2 SASEGT. Germline trimming cut 5 bases from V and 2 bases from J; bases unmatched to any gene: 9. This chain's CDR3 is CASSKSRDRVNTGELFF. CDR3 coding DNA: TGTGCCAGCAGTAAAAGCCGGGACAGGGTTAACACCGGGGAGCTGTTTTTT.

The sample holds many counts of this clonotype. The chain is built from TRBV27 and TRBJ2-1; D is unresolved. From germline, CDR1 is MNHEY and CDR2 SMNVEV (reference sequence). The CDR3 contains 14 residues. V was trimmed by 6 bases and J by 0 bases, leaving 9 bases between them. This CDR3 is CASRAAGSYNEQFF. The CDR3, as DNA: TGTGCCAGCAGGGCGGCCGGCTCCTACAATGAGCAGTTCTTC.

The sample holds many counts of this clonotype. In DNA form, the CDR3 reads TGTGCCAGCAGTTCCTTCCAGGGGGCGCGCGCAGATACGCAGTATTTT. Amino acid sequence: CASSSFQGARADTQYF. This rearrangement joins TRBV28 to TRBJ2-3, with 8 nucleotides matching TRBD1. CDR1 and CDR2 (germline): MDHEN, SYDVKM. This CDR3 has 16 residues. Trimming took 4 bases from V and 4 from J; bases not matched to a gene: 10.

This clonotype showed up many times. The chain carries TRBV3-1 and TRBJ1-1; 8 bases match TRBD1. The CDR3 sequence is 17 residues long. V lost 4 bases to trimming and J lost 1 base; unmatched junction nucleotides: 11. CDR1 and CDR2 from the germline V gene are LGHDT and YNNKEL (reference sequence). CDR3 loop: CASSRVGTGGRNTEAFF. DNA of the CDR3: TGTGCCAGCAGCCGAGTAGGGACAGGCGGAAGGAACACTGAAGCTTTCTTT.

This clonotype was counted ten times or more. The J gene is TRBJ1-5, the V gene TRBV18; maybe TRBD1 (6 bases). The V end was cut by 5 bases, the J end by 1 base, with 9 bases between. Germline lookup yields CDR1 KGHSH and CDR2 LQKENI. The CDR3 has 14 residues. CDR3 sequence: CASSDRTSNQPQHF. As DNA, the CDR3 is TGTGCCAGCTCAGACAGGACGAGCAATCAGCCCCAGCATTTT.

The sample holds many counts of this clonotype. V usage is TRBV6-5 and J usage is TRBJ2-7; 9 bases line up with TRBD2. Germline V gene lookup returns CDR1 MNHEY and CDR2 SVGAGI. J was trimmed by 2 bases and V by 4 bases; bases with no gene match: 6. CDR3 size: 15 residues. CDR3 bases: TGTGCCAGCAGTTTGGTAGCGGGAGACGCCTACGAGCAGTACGTC. As protein: CASSLVAGDAYEQYV.

This clonotype was observed many times. The chain is built from TRBV5-1 and TRBJ1-1; maybe TRBD1 (5 bases). The CDR3 sequence is 15 residues long. Trimming cost V 0 bases and J 1 base, with 10 bases left between them. Germline V gives CDR1 SGHRS, CDR2 YFSETQ. This CDR3 reads CASSLVGRANTEAFF. Written as DNA, the CDR3 is TGCGCCAGCAGCTTGGTCGGCAGGGCGAACACTGAAGCTTTCTTT.

This chain links TRBV19 with TRBJ2-7; tentative D call: TRBD1 (5 bases). V lost 2 bases to trimming and J lost 0 bases, with 8 bases between them. The CDR3 sequence is 14 residues long. The germline V gene has CDR1 LNHDA and CDR2 SQIVND (reference sequence). CDR3 sequence (DNA): TGTGCCAGTAGTATAAGACAGACCTCCTACGAGCAGTACTTC. This translates into CASSIRQTSYEQYF. Together with reference TRBV19 and TRBJ2-7, the CDR3 gives the full variable domain: DGGITQSPKYLFRKEGQNVTLSCEQNLNHDAMYWYRQDPGQGLRLIYYSQIVNDFQKGDIAEGYSVSREKKESFPLTVTSAQKNPTAFYLCASSIRQTSYEQYFGPGTRLTVT.